This TCR beta chain was recovered during a study of T cell responses to AZD1222 COVID-19 vaccine. The study, taken as a whole, reports: Baseline seropositives among AZD1222 recipients totaled only six. Donors were chiefly white British, with a greater number of females, and clonal diversity was perhaps underestimated.

Some clones are missing from TCRdb's copy, which holds only in-frame ones; the method was immunoSEQ multiplex PCR. Among approximately 65,000 clones listed, around nine tenths were seen once. Germline CDR1 and CDR2: ENHRY and SYGVKD. Trimming pared 8 bases from V and 0 bases from J, leaving 8 bases between. The CDR3 is 12 residues long. For this clone: Antigen unknown.

This TCR was sampled from an adult in good health. This specimen consisted of peripheral blood, obtained on day 0 of AZD1222 vaccination. The rearrangement uses TRBV10-3 and TRBJ2-7; no firm D call. CDR3 in amino acids: CAISDSSYEQYF. CDR3 nucleotides: TGTGCCATCTCCGATTCCTCCTACGAGCAGTACTTC.